The 18 T cell receptor beta chains below come from one sample, sequenced in a study of blood T cells in healthy people across ages. A sample-barcoded 5' primer and a J-beta primer mix were used in a second PCR of about 6 to 12 cycles. TCRdb recomputed calls from the 5' RACE reads with MiXCR, one row per CDR3 protein. The sample holds under 1,000,000 distinct CDR3 sequences, around 36% seen once. Sequencing was performed on blood. The receptor set was obtained from a man aged 18 to 30 in good health.

The V call is TRBV12-3 or TRBV12-4, the J call TRBJ1-4; D call uncertain. V was trimmed by 3 bases and J by 4 bases, leaving 12 bases between them. There are 15 residues in the CDR3. The CDR3 protein is CASSLGMAVNEKLFF. The CDR3 region has the DNA TGTGCCAGCAGTTTGGGAATGGCGGTTAATGAAAAACTGTTTTTT.

The table lists this clonotype with many counts. V and J are TRBV29-1 and TRBJ2-1; unclear D gene. With 2 bases removed from V and 5 bases from J, the gap between germline ends came to 7 bases. This CDR3 region has 12 residues. Germline assignment: CDR1 SQVTM and CDR2 ANQGSEA. CDR3 sequence reads: CSVERTDNEQFF. CDR3 DNA sequence: TGCAGCGTTGAACGTACCGACAATGAGCAGTTCTTC.

This clonotype was observed a few times. The genes are TRBV27 and TRBJ2-1; 7 bases fit TRBD2. The CDR3 is 15 residues long. Germline CDR1 MNHEY, CDR2 SMNVEV (reference sequence). The ends lost 2 bases at V and 0 bases at J; junction bases unmatched: 1. The CDR3 bases are TGTGCCAGCAGTTTAAGGGACTACTCCTACAATGAGCAGTTCTTC. Encoded protein: CASSLRDYSYNEQFF.

In this sample, this clonotype turned up a few times. This chain uses TRBV7-3 with TRBJ2-2; TRBD1 might be the D (5 bases). Trimming stripped 2 bases from V and 1 base from J, with 11 bases between. The length of the CDR3 is 16 residues. From germline, CDR1 is SGHTA and CDR2 FQGTGA. CDR3 sequence: CASSLSRAKNTGELFF. The CDR3 DNA sequence: TGTGCCAGCAGCTTATCCAGGGCCAAGAACACCGGGGAGCTGTTTTTT.

To note about this clonotype: A junction end diverges from the germline sequence, so it may reflect a read error. This chain links TRBV20-1 with TRBJ2-5; TRBD1 aligns across 8 bases. Germline V gives CDR1 DFQATT, CDR2 SNEGSKA (reference sequence). There are 13 residues in the CDR3. The CDR3 nucleotides are TGCAGTGTTAGAGGGACAGGTCAAGAGACCCAGTACTTC. It translates to CSVRGTGQETQYF.

V is TRBV29-1 and J is TRBJ1-1, with unresolved D. The V gene's germline CDR1 is SQVTM and CDR2 ANQGSEA. Trimming removed 8 bases from V and 11 bases from J, with 21 bases in between. The CDR3 extends over 12 amino acids. The CDR3 DNA sequence: TGCAGCACCAACCCCACGTGTTCTCGGGCTTTCTTT. Translation: CSTNPTCSRAFF.

The gene calls are TRBV5-5 and TRBJ2-2; 9 bases fit TRBD1. CDR1 and CDR2 from the germline V gene are SGHKS and YYEKEE (reference sequence). Trimming took 3 bases from V and 5 from J; bases not matched to a gene: 5. The CDR3 has 15 residues. The CDR3 DNA follows: TGTGCCAGCAGCTCGAAGGACAGGGGTACCGGGGAGCTGTTTTTT. It yields the protein CASSSKDRGTGELFF.

The rearrangement links TRBV10-3 to TRBJ2-4, with D maybe TRBD1 (6 bases). The last part of the DNA fits TRBJ2-7 better; the J call may be wrong. This CDR3 spans 11 amino acids. Germline V gene data show CDR1 as ENHRY and CDR2 as SYGVKD. In DNA form, the CDR3 reads TGTGCCATCAGGGCAGGGGACGAGCAGTACTTC. This translates into CAIRAGDEQYF.

The table lists this clonotype with a few counts. V gene TRBV4-3 combines with J gene TRBJ2-5; D tentatively fits TRBD1 or TRBD2 (6 bases each). The V gene lost 0 bases and the J gene lost 4 bases, with 18 bases spanning the gap. The CDR3 loop spans 17 amino acids. Germline CDR1 reads LGHNA; CDR2 reads YSLEER. The CDR3 DNA reads TGCGCCAGCAGCCAAGAAGGAGGGGGTTCGTTCGGAGAGACCCAGTACTTC. Translating it yields CASSQEGGGSFGETQYF.

This chain links TRBV5-1 with TRBJ1-6; no reliable D call. The CDR3 has 18 amino acids. V lost 0 bases, J lost 0 bases, and 13 bases lay in between. The germline gives CDR1 SGHRS, CDR2 YFSETQ. The CDR3 sequence: CASSLVSGTSSYNSPLHF. The CDR3 DNA reads as TGCGCCAGCAGCTTGGTCTCCGGCACGAGCTCCTATAATTCACCCCTCCACTTT. The variable domain in full, with the rest retrieved from reference TRBV5-1 and TRBJ1-6, is KAGVTQTPRYLIKTRGQQVTLSCSPISGHRSVSWYQQTPGQGLQFLFEYFSETQRNKGNFPGRFSGRQFSNSRSEMNVSTLELGDSALYLCASSLVSGTSSYNSPLHFGNGTRLTVT.

Worth noting for this clonotype: Being one base from a much bigger clone, this may be a read error. The J gene is TRBJ2-5, the V gene TRBV12-3 or TRBV12-4, with 9 positions matching TRBD1. The CDR3 is made up of 16 amino acids. V dropped 3 bases and J dropped 11; count of bases not matched to a gene: 16. CDR3 sequence reads: CASSFIGTGQKNEQYF. The DNA of the CDR3 is TGTGCCAGCAGTTTTATCGGGACAGGGCAGAAGAATGAGCAGTACTTC.

This clonotype was recorded a few times. The gene calls are TRBV20-1 and TRBJ2-1, with 7 bases matching TRBD2. Trimming removed 3 bases from V and 3 bases from J; junction bases left unmatched: 11. Germline V gene lookup returns CDR1 DFQATT and CDR2 SNEGSKA (reference sequence). The CDR3 totals 16 residues. CDR3: CSARGPVGDYYNEQFF. CDR3 bases: TGCAGTGCTAGGGGGCCGGTGGGGGACTACTACAATGAGCAGTTCTTC.

V and J are TRBV7-2 and TRBJ2-5, with D perhaps TRBD1 (5 bases). Trimming shortened V by 1 base and J by 7 bases, and 13 bases separated the two germline ends. Germline loops: CDR1 SGHTA, CDR2 FQGNSA. The CDR3 has 14 residues. The CDR3 reads CASSLVIREGTQYF. CDR3 nucleotide sequence: TGTGCCAGCAGCTTAGTAATCAGGGAAGGGACCCAGTACTTC.

This clonotype was seen a single time. The chain combines TRBV4-2 with TRBJ1-5, with 9 positions matching TRBD1. CDR1 LGHNA and CDR2 YNFKEQ come from the germline V gene. The CDR3 covers 15 residues. After removal of 4 bases from V and 5 bases from J, the junction contained 6 bases not matched to a gene. As DNA, the CDR3 is TGTGCCAGCAGCCCCCGGCGGACAGGGGATCAGCCCCAGCATTTT. Protein sequence: CASSPRRTGDQPQHF.

This clonotype was counted between two and nine times. The rearrangement links TRBV12-3 or TRBV12-4 to TRBJ2-3; D unclear. The CDR3 has 14 amino acids. The V end was cut by 4 bases, the J end by 0 bases, with 8 bases between. In DNA form, the CDR3 reads TGTGCCAGCAGTTCCCCCTACAGCACAGATACGCAGTATTTT. This translates into CASSSPYSTDTQYF.

The genes are TRBV2 and TRBJ1-1; 8 bases are a match to TRBD1. Germline V gives CDR1 SNHLY, CDR2 FYNNEI. The CDR3 length is 15 residues. V shed 6 bases and J 3 bases; nucleotides not matched to a gene: 9. DNA for the CDR3: TGTGCCAGCAGACAAGGACAGGGTGGGGACACTGAAGCTTTCTTT. It yields the protein CASRQGQGGDTEAFF. Full variable domain (missing parts from reference TRBV2 and TRBJ1-1): EPEVTQTPSHQVTQMGQEVILRCVPISNHLYFYWYRQILGQKVEFLVSFYNNEISEKSEIFDDQFSVERPDGSNFTLKIRSTKLEDSAMYFCASRQGQGGDTEAFFGQGTRLTVV.

This chain uses TRBV5-1 with TRBJ1-4; 7 bases are shared with TRBD1. The trim removed 2 bases at V and 3 bases at J, leaving 4 bases unmatched. This CDR3 region has 15 residues. The V gene's germline CDR1 is SGHRS and CDR2 YFSETQ. The CDR3, as DNA: TGCGCCAGCAGCTTACAGGGGACAGCTAATGAAAAACTGTTTTTT. Translation: CASSLQGTANEKLFF.

The sample holds many counts of this clonotype. A much larger clone lies a single base off, so this may be a read error. J is TRBJ2-5 and V is TRBV12-3 or TRBV12-4; no clear D gene. The CDR3 extends over 11 amino acids. V dropped 1 base and J dropped 6 bases, with 3 bases sitting between them. CDR3 sequence (DNA): TGTGCCAGCAGTTTAGGGAAGACCCAGTACTTC. It codes for CASSLGKTQYF.